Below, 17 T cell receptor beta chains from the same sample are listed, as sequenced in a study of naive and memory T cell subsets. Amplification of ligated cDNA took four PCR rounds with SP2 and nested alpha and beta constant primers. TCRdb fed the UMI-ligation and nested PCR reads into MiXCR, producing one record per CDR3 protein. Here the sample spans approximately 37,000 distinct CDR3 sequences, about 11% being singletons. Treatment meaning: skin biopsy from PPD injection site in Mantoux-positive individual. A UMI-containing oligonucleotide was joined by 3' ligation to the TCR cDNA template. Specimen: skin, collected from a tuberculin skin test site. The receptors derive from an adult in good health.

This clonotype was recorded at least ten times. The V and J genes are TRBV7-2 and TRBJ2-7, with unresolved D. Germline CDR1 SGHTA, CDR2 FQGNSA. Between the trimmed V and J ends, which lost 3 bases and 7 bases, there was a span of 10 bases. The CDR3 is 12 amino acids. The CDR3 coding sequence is TGTGCCAGCAGCTTTCGTGGGGAAGAGCAGTACTTC. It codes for CASSFRGEEQYF.

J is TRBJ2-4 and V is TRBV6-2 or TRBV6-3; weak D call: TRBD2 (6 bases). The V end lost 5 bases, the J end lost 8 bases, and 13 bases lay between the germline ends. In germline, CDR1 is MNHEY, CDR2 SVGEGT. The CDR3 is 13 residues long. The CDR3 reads CASSPGTDDIQYF. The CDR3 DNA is TGTGCCAGCAGTCCCGGGACTGACGACATTCAGTACTTC.

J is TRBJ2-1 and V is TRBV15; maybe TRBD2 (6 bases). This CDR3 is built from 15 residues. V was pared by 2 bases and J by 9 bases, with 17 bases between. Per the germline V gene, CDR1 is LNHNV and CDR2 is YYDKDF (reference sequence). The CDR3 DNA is TGTGCCACCAGCAGACGAGGAGGGATCAAGAGTGAGCAGTTCTTC. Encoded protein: CATSRRGGIKSEQFF.

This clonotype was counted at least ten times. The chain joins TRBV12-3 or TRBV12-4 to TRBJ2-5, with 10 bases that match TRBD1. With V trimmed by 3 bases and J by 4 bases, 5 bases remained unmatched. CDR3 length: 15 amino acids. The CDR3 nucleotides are TGTGCCAGCAGTTTCCGGACAGGGGGTTTAGAGACCCAGTACTTC. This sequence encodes CASSFRTGGLETQYF.

CDR3 DNA: TGTGCCACCCTCAGGGAGCATTCACCCCTCCACTTT. Translating it yields CATLREHSPLHF. The chain has TRBV2 and TRBJ1-6; a possible D gene is TRBD1 (5 bases). The V end lost 10 bases, the J end lost 8 bases, and 12 bases lay between the germline ends. The CDR3 has 12 amino acids. Germline CDR1 reads SNHLY; CDR2 reads FYNNEI.

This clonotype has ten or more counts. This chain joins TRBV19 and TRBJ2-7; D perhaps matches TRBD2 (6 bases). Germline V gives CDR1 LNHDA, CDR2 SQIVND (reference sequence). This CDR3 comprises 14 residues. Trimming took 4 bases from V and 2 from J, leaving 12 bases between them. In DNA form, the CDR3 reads TGTGCCAGTAGTAGGGAGACGGGAGCCTACGAGCAGTACTTC. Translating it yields CASSRETGAYEQYF.

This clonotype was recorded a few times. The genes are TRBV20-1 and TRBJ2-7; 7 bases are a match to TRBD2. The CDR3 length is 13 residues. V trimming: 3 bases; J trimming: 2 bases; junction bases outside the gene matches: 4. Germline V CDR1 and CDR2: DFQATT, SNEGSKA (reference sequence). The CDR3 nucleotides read TGCAGTGCTAGGTCCGGGGGGACCTACGAGCAGTACTTC. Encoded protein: CSARSGGTYEQYF.

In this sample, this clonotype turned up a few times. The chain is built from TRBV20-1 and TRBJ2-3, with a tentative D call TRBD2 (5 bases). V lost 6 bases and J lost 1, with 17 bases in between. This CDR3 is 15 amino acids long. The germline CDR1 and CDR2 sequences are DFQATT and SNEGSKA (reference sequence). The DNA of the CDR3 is TGCAGTGCCAGTGGCGCCGAGGGAGGCACAGATACGCAGTATTTT. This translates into CSASGAEGGTDTQYF.

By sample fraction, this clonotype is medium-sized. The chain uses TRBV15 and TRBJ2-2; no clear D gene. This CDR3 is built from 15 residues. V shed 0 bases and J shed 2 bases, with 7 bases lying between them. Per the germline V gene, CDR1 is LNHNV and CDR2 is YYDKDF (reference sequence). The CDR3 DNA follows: TGTGCCACCAGCAGAGATCTTACAAACACCGGGGAGCTGTTTTTT. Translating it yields CATSRDLTNTGELFF. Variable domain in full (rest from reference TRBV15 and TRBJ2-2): DAMVIQNPRYQVTQFGKPVTLSCSQTLNHNVMYWYQQKSSQAPKLLFHYYDKDFNNEADTPDNFQSRRPNTSFCFLDIRSPGLGDTAMYLCATSRDLTNTGELFFGEGSRLTVL.

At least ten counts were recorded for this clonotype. The CDR3 DNA reads TGTGCCAGCAGCTTATCAAATCCAGATACGCAGTATTTT. Residues: CASSLSNPDTQYF. V gene TRBV11-2 combines with J gene TRBJ2-3; the D is unclear. The CDR3 runs 13 residues. Germline-derived CDR1 and CDR2 are SGHAT and FQNNGV. Trimming took off 2 bases at V and 4 bases at J, with 7 bases between the two ends.

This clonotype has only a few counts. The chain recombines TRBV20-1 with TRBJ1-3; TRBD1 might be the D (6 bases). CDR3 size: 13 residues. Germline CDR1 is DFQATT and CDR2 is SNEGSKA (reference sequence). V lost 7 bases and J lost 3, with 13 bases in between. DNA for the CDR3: TGCAGTGTCGCCGGGACACTTGGAAACACCATATATTTT. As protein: CSVAGTLGNTIYF.

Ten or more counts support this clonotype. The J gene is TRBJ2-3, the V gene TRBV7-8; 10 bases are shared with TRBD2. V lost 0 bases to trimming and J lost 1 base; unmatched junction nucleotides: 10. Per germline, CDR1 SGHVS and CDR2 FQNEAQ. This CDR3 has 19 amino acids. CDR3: CASSLAMSSGSLGTDTQYF. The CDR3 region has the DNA TGTGCCAGCAGCTTAGCAATGTCTAGCGGGAGTCTCGGCACAGATACGCAGTATTTT.

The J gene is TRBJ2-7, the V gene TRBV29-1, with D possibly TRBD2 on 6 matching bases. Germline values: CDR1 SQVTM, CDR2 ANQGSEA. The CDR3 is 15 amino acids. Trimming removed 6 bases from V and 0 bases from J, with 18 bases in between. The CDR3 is CSVRGFVEASYEQYF. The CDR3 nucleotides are TGCAGCGTCCGGGGGTTTGTAGAAGCCTCCTACGAGCAGTACTTC.

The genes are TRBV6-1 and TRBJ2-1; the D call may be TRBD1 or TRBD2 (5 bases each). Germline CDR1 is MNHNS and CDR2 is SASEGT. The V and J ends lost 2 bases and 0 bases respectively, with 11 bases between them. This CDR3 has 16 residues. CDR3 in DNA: TGTGCCAGCAGTGAAAGGAGAGGGGACTCCTACAATGAGCAGTTCTTC. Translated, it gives CASSERRGDSYNEQFF.

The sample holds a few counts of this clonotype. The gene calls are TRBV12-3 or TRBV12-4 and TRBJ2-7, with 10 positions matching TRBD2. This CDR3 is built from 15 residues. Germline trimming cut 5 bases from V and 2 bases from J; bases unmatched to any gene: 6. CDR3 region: CASSPGTSVAYEQYF. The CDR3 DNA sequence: TGTGCCAGCAGTCCTGGGACTAGCGTCGCCTACGAGCAGTACTTC.

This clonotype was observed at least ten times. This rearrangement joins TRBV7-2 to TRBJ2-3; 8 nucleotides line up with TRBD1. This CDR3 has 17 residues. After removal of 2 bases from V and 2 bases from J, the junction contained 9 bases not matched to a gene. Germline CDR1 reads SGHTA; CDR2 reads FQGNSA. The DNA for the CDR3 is TGTGCCAGCAGCTTACCACAGACAGGGGCTTTCACAGATACGCAGTATTTT. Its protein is CASSLPQTGAFTDTQYF.

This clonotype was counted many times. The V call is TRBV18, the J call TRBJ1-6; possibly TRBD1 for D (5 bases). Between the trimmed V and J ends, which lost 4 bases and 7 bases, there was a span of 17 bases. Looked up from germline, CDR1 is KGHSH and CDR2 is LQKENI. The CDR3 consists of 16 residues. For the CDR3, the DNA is TGTGCCAGCTCACTCCTTGAACAAGGGGCCAATTCACCCCTCCACTTT. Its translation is CASSLLEQGANSPLHF.